These T cell receptor beta chains were read from a single sample in a study of blood T cell repertoires in COVID-19. Only in-frame clones appear in the TCRdb table, and some are missing; sequencing was by immunoSEQ multiplex PCR. Among 150,000 or so clones listed, approximately 85% were seen once. Sequencing input: peripheral blood. Source of these receptors: a man in his sixties with COVID-19, enrolled during active disease. CDR3s include the opening cysteine and the closing phenylalanine or tryptophan. A D gene is named only where the DNA matches it firmly. Size values are once, few and many counts, or a class for expanded clones, and some rows have none.

TRBJ2-2	.	few	TRBV21-1	CASEPHWTHLPNTGELFF	TGTGCCAGCGAGCCCCACTGGACACACCTCCCGAACACCGGGGAGCTGTTTTTT
TRBJ1-1	.	.	TRBV18	CASSPLQEAFF	TGTGCCAGCTCACCACTCCAGGAAGCTTTCTTT
TRBJ1-2	TRBD1	.	TRBV7-9	CASSSGQGAYGYTF	TGTGCCAGCAGCTCCGGACAGGGAGCGTATGGCTACACCTTC
TRBJ1-2	.	few	TRBV6-6	CASNNPAGRTNYGYTF	TGTGCCAGCAACAACCCAGCGGGACGGACTAACTATGGCTACACCTTC
TRBJ2-6	.	.	TRBV6-5	CASNYRVSGANVLTF	TGTGCCAGCAACTACAGGGTCTCTGGGGCCAACGTCCTGACTTTC
TRBJ1-2	.	.	TRBV29-1	CSVREIYGYTF	TGCAGCGTCCGGGAGATCTATGGCTACACCTTC
TRBJ2-5	.	.	TRBV15	CATSEPPGETQYF	TGTGCCACCAGCGAGCCTCCAGGAGAGACCCAGTACTTC
TRBJ1-6	.	.	TRBV15	CTTGSSYNSPLHF	TGCACGACCGGGAGCTCCTATAATTCACCCCTCCACTTT
TRBJ2-4	.	.	TRBV2	CASCPGQAKNIQYF	TGTGCCAGCTGTCCGGGACAAGCCAAAAACATTCAGTACTTC
TRBJ2-4	TRBD1	.	TRBV7-2	CASSLDRGSVKNIQYF	TGTGCCAGCAGCTTAGACAGGGGGTCAGTCAAAAACATTCAGTACTTC
TRBJ2-7	TRBD1	once	TRBV27	CASSLSIGGGYEQYF	TGTGCCAGCAGTTTATCGATAGGGGGCGGCTACGAGCAGTACTTC
TRBJ2-7	.	.	TRBV18	CASSTRGQYEQYF	TGTGCCAGCTCAACCAGGGGCCAATACGAGCAGTACTTC
TRBJ1-6	.	once	TRBV28	CASSYDSLNNSPLHF	TGTGCCAGCAGCTACGACAGCTTAAATAATTCACCCCTCCACTTT
TRBJ1-4	.	.	TRBV5-1	CASSLAQDSTNEKLFF	TGCGCCAGCAGCTTGGCTCAGGATTCAACTAATGAAAAACTGTTTTTT
TRBJ2-1	TRBD2	.	TRBV5-1	CASSLSASGSSEQFF	TGCGCCAGCAGCTTGTCGGCTAGCGGGAGTAGTGAGCAGTTCTTC
TRBJ2-1	TRBD2	.	TRBV7-2	CASSLWVAGDNEQFF	TGTGCCAGCAGCTTATGGGTAGCGGGGGACAATGAGCAGTTCTTC
TRBJ1-1	.	.	TRBV9	CASSVQGTLNTEAFF	TGTGCCAGCAGCGTGCAGGGGACCTTGAACACTGAAGCTTTCTTT
TRBJ2-5	.	.	TRBV7-2	CASSSGQQETQYF	TGTGCCAGCAGCTCCGGACAGCAAGAGACCCAGTACTTC
TRBJ1-2	.	.	TRBV6-5	CASSYNAVSPYGYTF	TGTGCCAGCAGTTACAATGCAGTTAGCCCCTATGGCTACACCTTC
TRBJ1-2	TRBD1	.	TRBV5-6	CATMDRGGGYTF	TGTGCCACCATGGACAGGGGTGGTGGCTACACCTTC
TRBJ2-7	TRBD2	.	TRBV10-3	CAITKLAGTSYEQYF	TGTGCCATCACTAAGCTAGCGGGGACCTCCTACGAGCAGTACTTC
TRBJ1-5	.	.	TRBV19	CASSIGSGVDQPQHF	TGTGCCAGTAGTATAGGGTCAGGGGTGGATCAGCCCCAGCATTTT
TRBJ2-3	.	.	TRBV27	CASSLTRVRDTQYF	TGTGCCAGCAGTTTAACCCGGGTAAGGGATACGCAGTATTTT
TRBJ2-7	.	.	TRBV21-1	CASSKEIQGYREQYF	TGTGCCAGCAGCAAAGAAATTCAGGGGTATCGGGAGCAGTACTTC
TRBJ1-4	TRBD1	.	TRBV7-2	CASSLKPGQGRGKLFF	TGTGCCAGCAGCTTAAAGCCGGGACAGGGAAGAGGAAAACTGTTTTTT
TRBJ1-5	.	.	TRBV28	CASSFSGGSQPQHF	TGTGCCAGCAGTTTCTCGGGGGGCAGTCAGCCCCAGCATTTT
TRBJ1-2	TRBD1	.	TRBV19	CASNTGGSGNYGYTF	TGTGCCAGTAATACAGGGGGCTCTGGGAACTATGGCTACACCTTC
TRBJ2-7	TRBD1	.	TRBV27	CASKRDRGIYEQYF	TGTGCCAGCAAAAGGGACAGGGGTATCTACGAGCAGTACTTC
TRBJ2-3	TRBD2	.	TRBV5-1	CASSLEPGGPDTQYF	TGCGCCAGCAGCTTGGAACCGGGAGGACCAGATACGCAGTATTTT
TRBJ1-5	TRBD1	.	TRBV19	CASSVHPGQLEPQHF	TGTGCCAGTAGTGTCCACCCGGGACAGCTGGAGCCCCAGCATTTT
TRBJ2-1	TRBD2	.	TRBV5-4	CASSLAGGGSYNEQFF	TGTGCCAGCAGCTTGGCGGGGGGAGGCTCCTACAATGAGCAGTTCTTC
TRBJ2-2	TRBD1	few	TRBV2	CASSAQQGTGELFF	TGTGCCAGCAGTGCACAACAGGGGACCGGGGAGCTGTTTTTT
TRBJ2-1	.	.	TRBV7-3	CASSQTGTLNEQFF	TGTGCCAGCAGCCAAACCGGGACACTTAATGAGCAGTTCTTC
TRBJ2-4	TRBD1	.	TRBV4-2	CASSQENRGAKNIQYF	TGTGCCAGCAGCCAAGAGAACAGGGGCGCCAAAAACATTCAGTACTTC
TRBJ1-1	.	.	TRBV7-8	CASSLGTGTGAEAFF	TGTGCCAGCAGCTTAGGTACAGGGACCGGCGCTGAAGCTTTCTTT
TRBJ1-1	.	.	TRBV2	CASSEAFPRSNTEAFF	TGTGCCAGCAGTGAAGCTTTCCCCAGATCGAACACTGAAGCTTTCTTT
TRBJ1-3	.	.	TRBV5-4	CASSLDQGWAGNTIYF	TGTGCCAGCAGCTTGGATCAGGGGTGGGCTGGAAACACCATATATTTT
TRBJ1-1	TRBD1	few	TRBV11-2	CASSLARGDTEAFF	TGTGCCAGCAGCTTAGCCAGGGGGGACACTGAAGCTTTCTTT
TRBJ1-2	.	.	TRBV27	CASSSTGSGYTF	TGTGCCAGCAGTTCCACAGGGAGCGGCTACACCTTC
TRBJ1-4	.	.	TRBV19	CASSIEPGEKLFF	TGTGCCAGTAGTATTGAGCCGGGTGAAAAACTGTTTTTT
TRBJ1-5	.	.	TRBV7-8	CASSLVQGISEPQHF	TGTGCCAGCAGCTTAGTACAGGGCATATCAGAGCCCCAGCATTTT
TRBJ1-2	.	.	TRBV30	CATQEGNYGYTF	TGTGCCACCCAGGAAGGCAACTATGGCTACACCTTC